This TCR beta chain is drawn from a study of CD8+ T cells in alopecia areata. Overall study results and limits: Amid tofacitinib therapy, many expanded lesional clones stayed present in scalp and blood.

The CDR3 has 15 amino acids. The germline V gene encodes CDR1 LGHNA and CDR2 YSLEER. Trimming took 2 bases from V and 6 from J; bases not matched to a gene: 4. Noted treatment: oral pan-JAK inhibitor, 5-10 mg twice daily. It was from alopecia areata patients that lesional scalp punch biopsies and peripheral blood were collected. Investigators isolated RNA and reverse transcribed it into cDNA to act as the sequencing template. This table comes from immunoSEQ multiplex PCR, and its TCRdb copy is limited to in-frame clones, with some not included. The table has more than 95,000 clones, around 60% seen once. This clone was observed a few times. Its specificity is unknown.

This chain joins TRBV4-3 and TRBJ1-5; TRBD1 agrees at 10 bases. The sequence was collected from a human donor with alopecia areata. This material consisted of CD4+ T cells sorted from blood, taken at week 4, from a patient treated with tofacitinib. CDR3 region: CASSQTGTGAQPQHF. CDR3 in DNA: TGCGCCAGCAGCCAAACCGGGACAGGGGCTCAGCCCCAGCATTTT.